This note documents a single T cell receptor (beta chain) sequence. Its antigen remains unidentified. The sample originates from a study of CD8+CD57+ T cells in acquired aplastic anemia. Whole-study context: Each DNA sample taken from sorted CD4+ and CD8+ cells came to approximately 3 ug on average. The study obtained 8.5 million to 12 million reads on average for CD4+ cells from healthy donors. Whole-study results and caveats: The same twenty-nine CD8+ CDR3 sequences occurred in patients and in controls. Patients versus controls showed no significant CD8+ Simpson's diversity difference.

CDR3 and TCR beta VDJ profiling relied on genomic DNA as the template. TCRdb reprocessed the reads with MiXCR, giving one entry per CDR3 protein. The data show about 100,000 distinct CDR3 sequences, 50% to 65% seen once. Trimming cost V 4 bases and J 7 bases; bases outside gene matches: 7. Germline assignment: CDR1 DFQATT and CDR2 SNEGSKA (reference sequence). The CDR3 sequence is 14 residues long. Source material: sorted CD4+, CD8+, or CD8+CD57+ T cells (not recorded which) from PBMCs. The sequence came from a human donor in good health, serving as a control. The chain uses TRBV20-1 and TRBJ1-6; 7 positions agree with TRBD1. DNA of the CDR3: TGCAGTGCTATAGATGACAGGGACAATTCACCCCTCCACTTT. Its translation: CSAIDDRDNSPLHF.